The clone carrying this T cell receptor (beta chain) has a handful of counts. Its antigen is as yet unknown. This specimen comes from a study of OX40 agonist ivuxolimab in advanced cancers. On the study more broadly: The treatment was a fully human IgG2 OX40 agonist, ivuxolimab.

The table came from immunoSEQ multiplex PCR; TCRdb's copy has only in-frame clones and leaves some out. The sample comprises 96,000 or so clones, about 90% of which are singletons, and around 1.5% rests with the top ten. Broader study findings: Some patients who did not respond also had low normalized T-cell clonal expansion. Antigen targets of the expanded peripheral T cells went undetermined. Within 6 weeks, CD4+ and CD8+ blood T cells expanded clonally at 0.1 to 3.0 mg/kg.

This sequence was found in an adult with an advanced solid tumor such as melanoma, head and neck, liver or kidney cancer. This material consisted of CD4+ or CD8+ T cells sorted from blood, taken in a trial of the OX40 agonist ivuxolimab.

CDR3 sequence: CASSLEVGDYGYTF. In DNA form, the CDR3 reads TGCGCCAGCAGCTTGGAAGTAGGGGACTATGGCTACACCTTC. The chain has TRBV5-1 and TRBJ1-2, with D possibly TRBD1 on 5 matching bases. Trimming pared 0 bases from V and 3 bases from J, leaving 9 bases between. In germline, CDR1 is SGHRS, CDR2 YFSETQ. This CDR3 is built from 14 residues.